The 25 T cell receptor beta chains in this list originate from one sample, sequenced in a study of blood T cell repertoires in COVID-19. TCRdb's copy holds only in-frame clones and misses some; the assay was immunoSEQ multiplex PCR. The sample lists about 140,000 clones, less than 80% occurring once. Sequencing was carried out using peripheral blood. These receptors all come from a woman aged 80 or over with active or convalescent COVID-19.

This chain connects TRBV15 to TRBJ2-7, with 11 bases lining up with TRBD2. CDR1 LNHNV and CDR2 YYDKDF come from the germline V gene (reference sequence). The J segment lost 6 bases and the V segment lost 1 base, leaving 5 bases of the junction unmatched. CDR3 length: 15 amino acids. Here the CDR3 DNA reads TGTGCCACCAGCAGAGGGGCGGGACTAGCGGTCGAGCAGTACTTC. This sequence encodes CATSRGAGLAVEQYF.

This clone was counted only a few times. This sequence joins TRBV3-1 (or the pseudogene TRBV3-2) and TRBJ1-2; D uncertain. The CDR3 length is 13 residues. V shed 1 base and J shed 6 bases, with 9 bases lying between them. Germline V lookup: CDR1 LGHDT, CDR2 YNNKEL (reference sequence). In DNA, the CDR3 is TGTGCCAGCAGCCAAGTAACGGGGAATGGCTACACCTTC. Protein product: CASSQVTGNGYTF.

V usage is TRBV5-4 and J usage is TRBJ2-3; 7 nucleotides align to TRBD2. Germline loops: CDR1 SGHNT, CDR2 YYREEE (reference sequence). The junction had 10 bases not matched to a gene; V was cut back by 0 bases and J by 3 bases. The CDR3 contains 17 residues. This CDR3 is CASSLGSSGALTDTQYF. The CDR3 DNA reads as TGTGCCAGCAGCTTGGGTTCCAGCGGGGCATTAACAGATACGCAGTATTTT.

The chain couples TRBV14 to TRBJ2-3; D is possibly TRBD2 (5 bases). The CDR3 has 16 residues. The V end was cut by 1 base, the J end by 0 bases, with 11 bases between. The germline V gene has CDR1 SGHDN and CDR2 FVKESK. The CDR3 DNA is TGTGCCAGCAGCCAAGCCGCGGGTATCAGCACAGATACGCAGTATTTT. Encoded protein: CASSQAAGISTDTQYF.

The chain uses TRBV5-1 and TRBJ2-2; 8 positions match TRBD1. V dropped 0 bases and J dropped 4; count of bases not matched to a gene: 17. Germline CDR1 reads SGHRS; CDR2 reads YFSETQ. The CDR3 spans 20 residues. As DNA, the CDR3 is TGCGCCAGCAGCTTGGACCGAAGCAGTCCAGGGGGCGCCCTCACCGGGGAGCTGTTTTTT. Amino acids: CASSLDRSSPGGALTGELFF.

This chain joins TRBV18 and TRBJ1-3; D is unresolved. V was shortened by 2 bases and J by 3 bases, with 14 bases between the two germline ends. From germline, CDR1 is KGHSH and CDR2 LQKENI. This CDR3 region has 16 residues. The CDR3: CASSPSSGVFGNTIYF. For the CDR3, the DNA is TGTGCCAGCTCACCAAGCTCCGGGGTTTTTGGAAACACCATATATTTT.

The chain is built from TRBV4-2 and TRBJ2-3, with 9 bases fitting TRBD2. V gave up 3 bases and J gave up 3 bases; unmatched junction bases: 10. The CDR3 sequence is 17 residues long. Germline values: CDR1 LGHNA, CDR2 YNFKEQ. CDR3 region: CASSQYLGGGGTDTQYF. CDR3 nucleotides: TGTGCCAGCAGCCAGTATCTGGGCGGGGGGGGTACAGATACGCAGTATTTT.

The chain employs TRBV19 and TRBJ1-2; a possible D gene is TRBD1 (6 bases). This CDR3 is 15 amino acids long. The germline gives CDR1 LNHDA, CDR2 SQIVND (reference sequence). V was cut by 0 bases and J by 7 bases, with 15 bases left in between. The DNA of the CDR3 is TGTGCCAGTAGTATAGAGTGGCAGGGGCAGGGTGGCTACACCTTC. Translating it yields CASSIEWQGQGGYTF.

This chain joins TRBV27 and TRBJ1-6; D is undetermined. In germline, CDR1 is MNHEY, CDR2 SMNVEV (reference sequence). V lost 8 bases to trimming and J lost 10 bases, with 15 bases between them. The CDR3 totals 13 residues. CDR3 bases: TGTGCCAGCGTCGGGGTTCGAGGGTCACCCCTCCACTTT. Its protein product is CASVGVRGSPLHF.

This chain links TRBV5-4 with TRBJ1-2; 7 bases line up with TRBD1. V shed 4 bases, J shed 5 bases, and the junction held 11 bases outside the gene matches. Per germline, CDR1 SGHNT and CDR2 YYREEE (reference sequence). The CDR3 consists of 15 residues. The chain's CDR3 is CASSGPGQLLYGYTF. CDR3 nucleotide sequence: TGTGCCAGCAGCGGACCGGGACAGCTCCTTTATGGCTACACCTTC.

This clone was found a few times. This CDR3 reads CASSPDTVNQPQHF. CDR3 in DNA: TGTGCCAGCTCACCCGACACAGTCAATCAGCCCCAGCATTTT. The gene calls are TRBV18 and TRBJ1-5; the D is unclear. CDR3 length equals 14 residues. Deletions cut 3 bases from V and 3 bases from J, with 9 bases between. Germline V lookup: CDR1 KGHSH, CDR2 LQKENI.

J is TRBJ2-5 and V is TRBV5-1; D gene unclear. In germline, CDR1 is SGHRS, CDR2 YFSETQ. V shed 5 bases and J shed 3 bases, with 5 bases lying between them. The CDR3 is 11 amino acids. DNA of the CDR3: TGCGCCAGCAGTTCCAAAGAGACCCAGTACTTC. This codes for CASSSKETQYF.

The rearrangement joins TRBV5-6 to TRBJ1-2; D not certain. Trimming pared 7 bases from V and 4 bases from J, leaving 14 bases between. Germline loops: CDR1 SGHDT, CDR2 YYEEEE. This CDR3 spans 13 amino acids. The CDR3 reads CASLESGIYGYTF. The CDR3, as DNA: TGTGCCAGCTTGGAGTCCGGAATCTATGGCTACACCTTC.

The chain is built from TRBV6-1 and TRBJ1-3; D might be TRBD1 (5 bases). Germline values: CDR1 MNHNS, CDR2 SASEGT. The CDR3 length is 15 residues. Trimming left V 2 bases short and J 7 bases short, with 15 bases between. The CDR3 DNA is TGTGCCAGCAGTGAACTGGGGACTAAAACGAACACCATATATTTT. This encodes CASSELGTKTNTIYF.

The chain is built from TRBV5-1 and TRBJ2-2; 7 bases agree with TRBD2. The junction had 3 bases not matched to a gene; V was cut back by 2 bases and J by 5 bases. There are 14 residues in the CDR3. Germline CDR1 reads SGHRS; CDR2 reads YFSETQ. Written as DNA, the CDR3 is TGCGCCAGCAGCTTCGGCGGGAGTACCGGGGAGCTGTTTTTT. Amino acids: CASSFGGSTGELFF. The whole variable domain, remainder taken from reference TRBV5-1 and TRBJ2-2, is KAGVTQTPRYLIKTRGQQVTLSCSPISGHRSVSWYQQTPGQGLQFLFEYFSETQRNKGNFPGRFSGRQFSNSRSEMNVSTLELGDSALYLCASSFGGSTGELFFGEGSRLTVL.

The V and J genes are TRBV11-2 and TRBJ2-1; 7 bases are shared with TRBD1. J lost 8 bases, V lost 0 bases, and 7 bases had no gene match. The germline V gene encodes CDR1 SGHAT and CDR2 FQNNGV. This CDR3 has 15 residues. CDR3 loop: CASSLETGMVYEQFF. Written as DNA, the CDR3 is TGTGCCAGCAGCTTAGAGACAGGGATGGTCTATGAGCAGTTCTTC.

V gene TRBV7-2 combines with J gene TRBJ2-3, with D uncertain. V was pared by 5 bases and J by 2 bases, with 5 bases between. The germline CDR1 and CDR2 sequences are SGHTA and FQGNSA. The CDR3 extends over 12 amino acids. The CDR3 DNA reads as TGTGCCAGCAGCCTACCCACAGATACGCAGTATTTT. Protein: CASSLPTDTQYF. Supplemented by reference TRBV7-2 and TRBJ2-3, the full variable domain reads GAGVSQSPSNKVTEKGKDVELRCDPISGHTALYWYRQSLGQGLEFLIYFQGNSAPDKSGLPSDRFSAERTGGSVSTLTIQRTQQEDSAVYLCASSLPTDTQYFGPGTRLTVL.

The rearrangement joins TRBV12-3 or TRBV12-4 to TRBJ1-6, with D unclear. The CDR3 has 13 amino acids. V was clipped by 3 bases and J by 9 bases, with 9 bases between them. The CDR3, as DNA: TGTGCCAGCAGTTTCCTAGAGGGTTCACCCCTCCACTTT. Protein: CASSFLEGSPLHF.

The rearrangement joins TRBV30 to TRBJ1-2; D is unresolved. The V gene lost 3 bases and the J gene lost 7 bases, with 15 bases spanning the gap. There are 13 residues in the CDR3. Looked up from germline, CDR1 is GTSNPN and CDR2 is SVGIG (reference sequence). The CDR3 sequence is CAWSGGRPSGYTF. The CDR3 DNA reads TGTGCCTGGAGCGGAGGGAGACCCTCTGGCTACACCTTC.

The V gene is TRBV6-5, the J gene TRBJ2-6, with a possible D match to TRBD1 (5 bases). The ends were cut back, 4 bases at V and 0 bases at J, with 10 bases in the middle. The germline gives CDR1 MNHEY, CDR2 SVGAGI. This CDR3 comprises 16 residues. CDR3 coding DNA: TGTGCCAGCAGTTCTTACAGGAGCTCTGGGGCCAACGTCCTGACTTTC. The encoded protein is CASSSYRSSGANVLTF.

The gene calls are TRBV6-2 or TRBV6-3 and TRBJ2-1; 9 bases map to TRBD2. V shed 4 bases, J shed 0 bases, and the junction held 4 bases outside the gene matches. The CDR3 contains 16 residues. CDR1 and CDR2 (germline): MNHEY, SVGEGT. The CDR3 DNA sequence: TGTGCCAGCAGTTCACGTAGCGGGGGCTCCTACAATGAGCAGTTCTTC. This translates into CASSSRSGGSYNEQFF.

This rearrangement joins TRBV5-1 to TRBJ2-2; possibly TRBD2 for D (6 bases). Between the trimmed V and J ends, which lost 7 bases and 6 bases, there was a span of 19 bases. Germline V gives CDR1 SGHRS, CDR2 YFSETQ. This CDR3 region has 15 residues. CDR3 nucleotides: TGCGCCAGCGGGCCGGGCGGGGTTCAACCCGGGGAGCTGTTTTTT. Amino acid sequence: CASGPGGVQPGELFF.

The chain recombines TRBV7-2 with TRBJ1-6; unclear D gene. Germline CDR1 SGHTA, CDR2 FQGNSA. This CDR3 comprises 16 residues. V was clipped by 2 bases and J by 10 bases, with 18 bases between them. The CDR3 coding sequence is TGTGCCAGCAGCTTATATTCTCCGGGATCACACTCACCCCTCCACTTT. It encodes CASSLYSPGSHSPLHF.

The chain links TRBV30 to TRBJ1-1, with 9 bases aligning to TRBD1. This CDR3 is 17 amino acids long. V dropped 0 bases and J dropped 3; count of bases not matched to a gene: 11. Germline V gene lookup returns CDR1 GTSNPN and CDR2 SVGIG (reference sequence). The CDR3 is CAWSVQDRGYLDTEAFF. The CDR3 DNA reads TGTGCCTGGAGTGTACAGGACAGGGGTTATTTGGACACTGAAGCTTTCTTT.

This chain connects TRBV9 to TRBJ2-1; 10 bases are shared with TRBD2. Germline values: CDR1 SGDLS, CDR2 YYNGEE. The CDR3 spans 15 residues. V was clipped by 0 bases and J by 7 bases; unmatched bases: 4. CDR3 residues: CASSVAAGGNNEQFF. CDR3 sequence (DNA): TGTGCCAGCAGCGTAGCAGCGGGGGGGAATAATGAGCAGTTCTTC.